This TCR beta chain was identified in a study of T cells in Graves' hyperthyroidism and ophthalmopathy. Stable disease denoted Graves' hyperthyroidism without ophthalmopathy progression within 18 months. RNA transcripts provided the source from which TCR beta CDR3 regions were amplified. Researchers ran a first-round RT-PCR on the TCR CDR3 using the HTBI primer set. TCRdb reprocessed the multiplex PCR reads via MiXCR and lists one record per CDR3 protein. The sample includes just under 750,000 distinct CDR3 sequences, just over 35% of them seen just once. Per germline, CDR1 SNHLY and CDR2 FYNNEI. The CDR3 contains 13 residues. V lost 6 bases, J lost 5 bases, and 13 bases lay in between.

This receptor was identified in a woman aged 40-49 years with Graves' hyperthyroidism. The chain is built from TRBV2 and TRBJ2-5; D gene unclear. Sequenced material: blood. The CDR3 sequence is CASSLWVRETQYF. CDR3 coding DNA: TGTGCCAGCAGCTTATGGGTTAGGGAGACCCAGTACTTC. The whole variable domain, filled in from reference TRBV2 and TRBJ2-5, reads EPEVTQTPSHQVTQMGQEVILRCVPISNHLYFYWYRQILGQKVEFLVSFYNNEISEKSEIFDDQFSVERPDGSNFTLKIRSTKLEDSAMYFCASSLWVRETQYFGPGTRLLVL.